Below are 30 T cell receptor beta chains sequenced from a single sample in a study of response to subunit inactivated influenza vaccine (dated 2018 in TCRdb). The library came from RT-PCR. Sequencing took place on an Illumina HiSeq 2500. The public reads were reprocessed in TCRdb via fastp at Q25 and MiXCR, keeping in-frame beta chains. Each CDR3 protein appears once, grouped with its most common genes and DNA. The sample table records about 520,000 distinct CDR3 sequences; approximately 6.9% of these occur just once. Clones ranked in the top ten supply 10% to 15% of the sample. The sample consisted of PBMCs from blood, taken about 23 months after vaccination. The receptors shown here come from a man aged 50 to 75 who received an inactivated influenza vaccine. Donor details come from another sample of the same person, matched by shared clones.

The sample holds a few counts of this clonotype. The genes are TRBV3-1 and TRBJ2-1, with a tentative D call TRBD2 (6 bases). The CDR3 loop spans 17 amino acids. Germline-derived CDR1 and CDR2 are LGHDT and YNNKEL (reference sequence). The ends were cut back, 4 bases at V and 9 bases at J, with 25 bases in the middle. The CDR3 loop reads CASSPVETRSRGSEQFF. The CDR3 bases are TGTGCCAGCAGCCCAGTTGAGACTAGGTCGAGAGGCAGTGAGCAGTTCTTC.

CDR3 amino acids: CASSLAASGRLETQYF. In nucleotides, the CDR3 is TGTGCCAGCAGCTTAGCAGCTAGCGGGAGGTTAGAGACCCAGTACTTC. V usage is TRBV7-2 and J usage is TRBJ2-5; TRBD2 matches 11 bases. The CDR3 is made up of 16 amino acids. J lost 4 bases, V lost 0 bases, and 4 bases had no gene match. The germline V gene encodes CDR1 SGHTA and CDR2 FQGNSA.

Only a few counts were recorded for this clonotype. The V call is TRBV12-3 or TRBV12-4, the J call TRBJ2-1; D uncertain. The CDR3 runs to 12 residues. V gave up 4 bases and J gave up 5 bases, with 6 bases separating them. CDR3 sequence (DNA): TGTGCCAGCAGTTGGCCCCACAATGAGCAGTTCTTC. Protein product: CASSWPHNEQFF.

CDR3 bases: TGTGCCAGCAGCTTAGATTGGGGGTATAATGAAAAACTGTTTTTT. It translates to CASSLDWGYNEKLFF. The genes are TRBV7-2 and TRBJ1-4, with D possibly TRBD1 on 5 matching bases. Germline lookup yields CDR1 SGHTA and CDR2 FQGNSA. The V gene lost 1 base and the J gene lost 4 bases, with 10 bases spanning the gap. This CDR3 comprises 15 residues.

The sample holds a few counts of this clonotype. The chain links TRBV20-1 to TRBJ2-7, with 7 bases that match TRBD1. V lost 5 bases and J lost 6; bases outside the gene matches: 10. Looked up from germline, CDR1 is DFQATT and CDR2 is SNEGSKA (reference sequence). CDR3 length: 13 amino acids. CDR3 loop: CSARTGDNGEQYF. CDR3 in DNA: TGCAGTGCTCGTACAGGGGACAACGGCGAGCAGTACTTC.

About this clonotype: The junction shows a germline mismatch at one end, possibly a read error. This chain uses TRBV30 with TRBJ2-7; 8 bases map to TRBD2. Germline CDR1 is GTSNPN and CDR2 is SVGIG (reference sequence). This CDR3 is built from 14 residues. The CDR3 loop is CAWSVPGRANPGDF. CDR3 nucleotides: TGTGCCTGGAGTGTACCCGGGAGGGCGAACCCCGGGGACTTC.

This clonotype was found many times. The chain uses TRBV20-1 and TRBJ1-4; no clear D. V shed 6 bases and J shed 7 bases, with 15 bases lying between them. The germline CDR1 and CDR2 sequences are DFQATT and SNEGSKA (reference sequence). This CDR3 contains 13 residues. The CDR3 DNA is TGCAGTGCGACTGTGGTAGGGAGTGAAAAACTGTTTTTT. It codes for CSATVVGSEKLFF.

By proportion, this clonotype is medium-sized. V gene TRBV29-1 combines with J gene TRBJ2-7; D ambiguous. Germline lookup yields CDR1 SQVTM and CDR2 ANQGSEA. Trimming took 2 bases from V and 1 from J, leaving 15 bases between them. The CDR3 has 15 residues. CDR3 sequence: CSVERVRDKSYEQYF. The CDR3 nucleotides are TGCAGCGTTGAAAGGGTAAGGGATAAGTCCTACGAGCAGTACTTC.

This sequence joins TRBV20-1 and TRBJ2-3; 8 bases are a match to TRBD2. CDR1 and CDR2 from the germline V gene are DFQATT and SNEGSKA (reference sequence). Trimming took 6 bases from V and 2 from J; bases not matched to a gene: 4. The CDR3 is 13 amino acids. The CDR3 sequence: CSALAGLTDTQYF. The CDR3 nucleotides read TGCAGTGCGTTAGCGGGACTCACAGATACGCAGTATTTT.

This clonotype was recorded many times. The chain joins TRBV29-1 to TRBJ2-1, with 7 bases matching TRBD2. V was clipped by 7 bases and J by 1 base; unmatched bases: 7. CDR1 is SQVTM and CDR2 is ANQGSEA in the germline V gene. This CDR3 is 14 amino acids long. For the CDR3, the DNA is TGCAGCGGGCGACTAGCTGGATCCTACAATGAGCAGTTCTTC. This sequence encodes CSGRLAGSYNEQFF.

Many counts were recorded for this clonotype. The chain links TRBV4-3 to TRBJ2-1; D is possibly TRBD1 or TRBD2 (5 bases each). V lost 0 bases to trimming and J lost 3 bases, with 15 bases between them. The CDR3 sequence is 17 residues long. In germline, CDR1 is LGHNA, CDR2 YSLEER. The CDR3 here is CASSQDPGGRNYNEQFF. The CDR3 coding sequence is TGCGCCAGCAGCCAAGATCCTGGGGGACGGAACTACAATGAGCAGTTCTTC.

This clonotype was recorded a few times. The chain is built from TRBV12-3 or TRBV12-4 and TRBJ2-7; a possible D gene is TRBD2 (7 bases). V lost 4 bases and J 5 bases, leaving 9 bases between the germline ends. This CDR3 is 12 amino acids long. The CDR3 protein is CASSSGGHEQYF. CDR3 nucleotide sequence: TGTGCCAGCAGTTCGGGGGGCCACGAGCAGTACTTC.

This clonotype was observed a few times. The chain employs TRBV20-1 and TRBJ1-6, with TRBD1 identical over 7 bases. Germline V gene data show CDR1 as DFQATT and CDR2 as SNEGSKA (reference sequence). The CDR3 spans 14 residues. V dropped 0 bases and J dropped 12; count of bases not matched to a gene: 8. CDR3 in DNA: TGCAGTGCTAGAGATTCGGGCAGGGGGGGACCCCTCCACTTT. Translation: CSARDSGRGGPLHF.

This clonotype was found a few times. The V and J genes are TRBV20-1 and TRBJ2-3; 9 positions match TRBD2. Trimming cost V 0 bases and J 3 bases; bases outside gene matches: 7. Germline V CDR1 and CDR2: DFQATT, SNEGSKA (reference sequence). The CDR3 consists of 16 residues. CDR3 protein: CSARDGAGGPTDTQYF. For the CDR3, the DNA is TGCAGTGCTAGAGATGGGGCGGGAGGGCCTACAGATACGCAGTATTTT.

CDR3 DNA: TGTGCCAGCAGCTTAGTTCCCAGGGAATACAATGAGCAGTTCTTC. Its protein product is CASSLVPREYNEQFF. The V call is TRBV7-8, the J call TRBJ2-1; tentatively, D is TRBD1 (5 bases). V was cut by 1 base and J by 4 bases, with 11 bases left in between. CDR3 length: 15 amino acids. Germline V gene sequence: CDR1 SGHVS, CDR2 FQNEAQ.

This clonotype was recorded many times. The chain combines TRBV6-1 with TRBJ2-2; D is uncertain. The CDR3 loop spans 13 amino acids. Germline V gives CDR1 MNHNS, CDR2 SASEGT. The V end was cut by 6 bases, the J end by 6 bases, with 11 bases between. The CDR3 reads CASRRDFAGELFF. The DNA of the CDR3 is TGTGCCAGCAGGCGCGACTTCGCCGGGGAGCTGTTTTTT.

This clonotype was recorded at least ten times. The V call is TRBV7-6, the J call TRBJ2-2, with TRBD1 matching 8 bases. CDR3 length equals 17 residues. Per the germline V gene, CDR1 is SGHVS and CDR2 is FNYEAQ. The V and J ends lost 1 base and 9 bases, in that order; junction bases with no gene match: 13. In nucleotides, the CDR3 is TGTGCCAGCAGCTTAGTCGCCGGACAGGGCCATCCCAGGGAGCTGTTTTTT. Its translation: CASSLVAGQGHPRELFF.

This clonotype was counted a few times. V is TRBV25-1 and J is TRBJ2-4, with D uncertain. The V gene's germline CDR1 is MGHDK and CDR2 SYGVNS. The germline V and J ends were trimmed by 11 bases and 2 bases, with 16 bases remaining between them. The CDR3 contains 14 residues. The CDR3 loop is CAAARRVTKNIQYF. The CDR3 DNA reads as TGTGCCGCTGCCCGTCGGGTGACCAAAAACATTCAGTACTTC.

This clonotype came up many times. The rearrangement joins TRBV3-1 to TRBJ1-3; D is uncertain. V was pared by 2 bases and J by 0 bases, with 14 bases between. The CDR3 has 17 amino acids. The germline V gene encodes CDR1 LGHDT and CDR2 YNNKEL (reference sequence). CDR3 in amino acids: CASSQRFLGYSGNTIYF. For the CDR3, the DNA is TGTGCCAGCAGCCAAAGGTTTTTGGGCTACTCTGGAAACACCATATATTTT.

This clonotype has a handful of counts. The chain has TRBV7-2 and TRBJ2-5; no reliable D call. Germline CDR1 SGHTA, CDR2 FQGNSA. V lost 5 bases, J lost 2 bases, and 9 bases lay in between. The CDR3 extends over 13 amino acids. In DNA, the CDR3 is TGTGCCAGCAGCAAGCATGGTCAAGAGACCCAGTACTTC. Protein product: CASSKHGQETQYF.

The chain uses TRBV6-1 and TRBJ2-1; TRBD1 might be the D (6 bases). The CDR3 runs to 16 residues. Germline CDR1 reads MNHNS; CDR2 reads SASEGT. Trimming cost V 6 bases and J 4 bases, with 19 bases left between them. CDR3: CASSKPGAVGYNEQFF. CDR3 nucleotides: TGTGCCAGCAGCAAACCAGGGGCAGTAGGGTACAATGAGCAGTTCTTC.

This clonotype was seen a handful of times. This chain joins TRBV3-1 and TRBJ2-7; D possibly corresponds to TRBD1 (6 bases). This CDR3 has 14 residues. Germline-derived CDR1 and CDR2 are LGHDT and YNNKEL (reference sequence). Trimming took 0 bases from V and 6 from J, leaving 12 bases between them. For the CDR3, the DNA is TGTGCCAGCAGCCAAGATTGGGGGCGTCGCGAGCAGTACTTC. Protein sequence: CASSQDWGRREQYF.

For the CDR3, the DNA is TGCGCCAGCAGCCAAGGCCCCAGCCCCTGGGGCACAGATACGCAGTATTTT. Translation: CASSQGPSPWGTDTQYF. The chain links TRBV4-3 to TRBJ2-3; no clear D. V dropped 1 base and J dropped 1 base, with 15 bases sitting between them. Germline V gene data show CDR1 as LGHNA and CDR2 as YSLEER. The CDR3 consists of 17 residues.

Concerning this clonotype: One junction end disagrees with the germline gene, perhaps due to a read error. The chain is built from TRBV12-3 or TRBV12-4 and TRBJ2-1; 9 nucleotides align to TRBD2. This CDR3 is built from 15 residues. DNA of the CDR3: TGTGCCAGCAGTGTAGCGGGAGCCTCCTACAATGAGCAGTTCTTC. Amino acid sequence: CASSVAGASYNEQFF.

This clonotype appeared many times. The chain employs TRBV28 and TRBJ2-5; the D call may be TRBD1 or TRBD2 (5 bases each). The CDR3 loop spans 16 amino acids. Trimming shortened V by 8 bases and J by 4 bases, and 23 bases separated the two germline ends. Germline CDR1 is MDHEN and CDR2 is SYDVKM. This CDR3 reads CASRGRRIPARETQYF. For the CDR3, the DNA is TGTGCCAGCCGGGGACGGAGGATACCAGCCAGAGAGACCCAGTACTTC.

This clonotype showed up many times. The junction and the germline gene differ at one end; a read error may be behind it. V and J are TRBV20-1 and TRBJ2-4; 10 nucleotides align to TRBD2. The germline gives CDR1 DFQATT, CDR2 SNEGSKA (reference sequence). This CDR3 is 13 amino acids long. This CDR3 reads CSARDRGQREGLF. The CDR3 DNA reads TGCAGTGCTAGAGATCGAGGTCAGCGGGAGGGCCTCTTC.

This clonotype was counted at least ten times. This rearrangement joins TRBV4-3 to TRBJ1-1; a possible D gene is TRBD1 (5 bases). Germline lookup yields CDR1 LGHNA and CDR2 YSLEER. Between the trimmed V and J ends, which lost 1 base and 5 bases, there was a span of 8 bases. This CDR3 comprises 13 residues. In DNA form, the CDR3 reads TGCGCCAGCAGCCAAGTTTGGGGGACTGAAGCTTTCTTT. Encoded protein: CASSQVWGTEAFF.

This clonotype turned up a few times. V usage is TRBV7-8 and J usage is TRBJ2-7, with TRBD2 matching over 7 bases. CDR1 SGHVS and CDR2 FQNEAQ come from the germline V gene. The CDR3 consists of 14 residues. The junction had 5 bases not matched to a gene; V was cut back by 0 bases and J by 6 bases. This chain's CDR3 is CASSLAGLVGEQYF. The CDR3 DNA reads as TGTGCCAGCAGCTTAGCTGGACTAGTCGGCGAGCAGTACTTC.

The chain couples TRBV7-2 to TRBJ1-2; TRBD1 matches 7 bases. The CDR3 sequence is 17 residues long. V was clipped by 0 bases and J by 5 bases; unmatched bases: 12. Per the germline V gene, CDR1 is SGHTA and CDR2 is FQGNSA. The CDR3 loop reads CASSLAAGQASLYGYTF. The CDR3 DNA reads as TGTGCCAGCAGCTTAGCGGCAGGACAGGCATCATTGTATGGCTACACCTTC.

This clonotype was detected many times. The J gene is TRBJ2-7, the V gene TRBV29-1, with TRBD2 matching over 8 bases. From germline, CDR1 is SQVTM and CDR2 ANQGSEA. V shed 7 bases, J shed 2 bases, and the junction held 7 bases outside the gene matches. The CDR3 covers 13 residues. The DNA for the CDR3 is TGCAGCGCCAGACTAGCGACCACCTACGAGCAGTACTTC. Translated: CSARLATTYEQYF.